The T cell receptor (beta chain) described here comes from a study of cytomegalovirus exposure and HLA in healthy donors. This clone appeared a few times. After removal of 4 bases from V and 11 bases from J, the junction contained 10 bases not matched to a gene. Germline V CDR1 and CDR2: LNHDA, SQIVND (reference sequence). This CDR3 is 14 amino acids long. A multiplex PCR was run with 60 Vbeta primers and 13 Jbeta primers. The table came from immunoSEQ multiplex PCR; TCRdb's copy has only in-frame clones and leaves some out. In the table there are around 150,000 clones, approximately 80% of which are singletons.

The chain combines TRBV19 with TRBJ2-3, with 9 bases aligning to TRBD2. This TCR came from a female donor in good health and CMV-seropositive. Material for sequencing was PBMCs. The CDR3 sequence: CASSTPSGLAVQYF. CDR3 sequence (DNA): TGTGCCAGTAGTACCCCCTCGGGACTAGCAGTGCAGTATTTT. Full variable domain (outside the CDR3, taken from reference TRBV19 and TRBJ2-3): DGGITQSPKYLFRKEGQNVTLSCEQNLNHDAMYWYRQDPGQGLRLIYYSQIVNDFQKGDIAEGYSVSREKKESFPLTVTSAQKNPTAFYLCASSTPSGLAVQYFGPGTRLTVL.